This T cell receptor (beta chain) was captured in a study of blood T cells in healthy people across ages. Study-wide context: There was about one barcoded beta molecule captured by template switching per two T cells.

For the second PCR, which ran for about 7 to 11 cycles, a sample-barcoded 5' primer and a J-beta primer mix were used. All samples gave at least 2.5 million CDR3-containing paired-end reads. TCRdb itself ran the 5' RACE reads through MiXCR, one entry per CDR3 protein. The sample shows under 2,000,000 distinct CDR3 sequences, roughly 49% of them seen only once. This CDR3 region has 15 residues. V dropped 4 bases and J dropped 4 bases, with 11 bases sitting between them. Germline V lookup: CDR1 LGHNA, CDR2 YNFKEQ. This TCR was recovered from a woman aged 35 to 49 in good health. Sequencing input: blood. The V call is TRBV4-2, the J call TRBJ1-6, with no clear D. The DNA for the CDR3 is TGTGCCAGCAGCCCCTCTGCACCTTATAATTCACCCCTCCACTTT. It translates to CASSPSAPYNSPLHF.